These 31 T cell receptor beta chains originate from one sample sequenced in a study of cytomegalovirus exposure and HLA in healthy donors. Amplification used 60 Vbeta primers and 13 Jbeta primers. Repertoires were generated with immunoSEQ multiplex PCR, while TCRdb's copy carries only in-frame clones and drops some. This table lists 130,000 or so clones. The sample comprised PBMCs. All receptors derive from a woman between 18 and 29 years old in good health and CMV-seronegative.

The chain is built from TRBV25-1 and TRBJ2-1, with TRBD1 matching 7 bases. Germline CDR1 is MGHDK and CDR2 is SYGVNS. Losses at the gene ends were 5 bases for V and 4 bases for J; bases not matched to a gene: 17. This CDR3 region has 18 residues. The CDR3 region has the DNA TGTGCCAGCAGTTCTCCCCTCTCCGGGACAGCTTTATACAATGAGCAGTTCTTC. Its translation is CASSSPLSGTALYNEQFF.

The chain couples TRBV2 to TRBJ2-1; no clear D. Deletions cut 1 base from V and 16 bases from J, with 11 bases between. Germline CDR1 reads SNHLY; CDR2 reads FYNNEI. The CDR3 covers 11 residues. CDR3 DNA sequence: TGTGCCAGCAGTGAAGTTGACTTGAGCTTCTTC. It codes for CASSEVDLSFF.

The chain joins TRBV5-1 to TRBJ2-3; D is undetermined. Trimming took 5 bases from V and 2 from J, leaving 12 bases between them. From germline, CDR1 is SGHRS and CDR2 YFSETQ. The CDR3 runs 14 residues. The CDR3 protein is CASRPEYYTDTQYF. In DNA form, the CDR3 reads TGCGCCAGCAGGCCGGAGTATTACACAGATACGCAGTATTTT.

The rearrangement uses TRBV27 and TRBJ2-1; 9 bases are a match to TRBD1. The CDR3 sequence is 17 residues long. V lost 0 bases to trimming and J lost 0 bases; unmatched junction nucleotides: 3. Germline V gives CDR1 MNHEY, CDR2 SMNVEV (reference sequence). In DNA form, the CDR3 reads TGTGCCAGCAGTTTATCAACAGGGGGCGCCTCCTACAATGAGCAGTTCTTC. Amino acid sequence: CASSLSTGGASYNEQFF.

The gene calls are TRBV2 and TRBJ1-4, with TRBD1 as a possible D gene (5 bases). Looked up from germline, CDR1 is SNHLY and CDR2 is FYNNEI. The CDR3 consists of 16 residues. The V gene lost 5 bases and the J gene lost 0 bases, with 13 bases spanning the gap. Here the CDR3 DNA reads TGTGCCAGCAGTAACAGAGACAGAACAACTAATGAAAAACTGTTTTTT. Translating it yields CASSNRDRTTNEKLFF.

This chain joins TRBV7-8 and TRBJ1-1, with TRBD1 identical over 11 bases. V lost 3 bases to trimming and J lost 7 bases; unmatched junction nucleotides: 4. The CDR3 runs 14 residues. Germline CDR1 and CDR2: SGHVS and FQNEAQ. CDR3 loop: CASSFGTGGVEAFF. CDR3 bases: TGTGCCAGCAGCTTCGGGACAGGGGGTGTTGAAGCTTTCTTT.

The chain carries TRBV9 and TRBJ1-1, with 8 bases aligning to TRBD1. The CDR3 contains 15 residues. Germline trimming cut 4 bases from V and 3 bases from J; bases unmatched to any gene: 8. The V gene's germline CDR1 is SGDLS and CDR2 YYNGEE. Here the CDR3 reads CASSPGGAWDTEAFF. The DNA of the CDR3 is TGTGCCAGCAGCCCAGGGGGCGCGTGGGACACTGAAGCTTTCTTT.

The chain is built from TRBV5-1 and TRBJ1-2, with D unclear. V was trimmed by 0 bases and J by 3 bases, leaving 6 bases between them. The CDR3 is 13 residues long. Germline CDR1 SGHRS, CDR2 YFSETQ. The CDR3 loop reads CASSLVTDYGYTF. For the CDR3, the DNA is TGCGCCAGCAGCTTGGTTACAGACTATGGCTACACCTTC.

The CDR3 DNA reads as TGTGCCAGCAGTGAAGGGCTGAACTATGGCTACACCTTC. Its translation is CASSEGLNYGYTF. The rearrangement joins TRBV2 to TRBJ1-2, with unresolved D. The germline gives CDR1 SNHLY, CDR2 FYNNEI. CDR3 size: 13 residues. Trimming stripped 1 base from V and 2 bases from J, with 5 bases between.

In nucleotides, the CDR3 is TGTGCCAGCAGTTACTACTGGGACAGGGGGAATGAAAAACTGTTTTTT. Protein: CASSYYWDRGNEKLFF. The rearrangement uses TRBV6-5 and TRBJ1-4; 11 nucleotides align to TRBD1. This CDR3 is 16 amino acids long. From germline, CDR1 is MNHEY and CDR2 SVGAGI. V gave up 1 base and J gave up 5 bases; unmatched junction bases: 3.

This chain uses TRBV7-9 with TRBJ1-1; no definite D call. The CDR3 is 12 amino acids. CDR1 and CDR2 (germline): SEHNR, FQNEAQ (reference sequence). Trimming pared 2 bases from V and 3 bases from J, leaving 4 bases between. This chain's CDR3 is CASSLSDTEAFF. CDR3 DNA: TGTGCCAGCAGCTTATCTGACACTGAAGCTTTCTTT.

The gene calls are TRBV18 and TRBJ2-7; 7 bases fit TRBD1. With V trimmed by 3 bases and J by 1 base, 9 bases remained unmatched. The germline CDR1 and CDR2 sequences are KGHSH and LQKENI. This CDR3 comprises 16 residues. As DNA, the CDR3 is TGTGCCAGCTCACCCCGCAGGGACAGAATTTCCTACGAGCAGTACTTC. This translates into CASSPRRDRISYEQYF.

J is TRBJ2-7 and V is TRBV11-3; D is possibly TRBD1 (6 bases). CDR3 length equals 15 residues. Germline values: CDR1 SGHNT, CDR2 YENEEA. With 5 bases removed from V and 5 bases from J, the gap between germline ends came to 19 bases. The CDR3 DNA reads TGTGCCAGCAGCCCGAGCGTTCAGGGGATACACGAGCAGTACTTC. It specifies CASSPSVQGIHEQYF.

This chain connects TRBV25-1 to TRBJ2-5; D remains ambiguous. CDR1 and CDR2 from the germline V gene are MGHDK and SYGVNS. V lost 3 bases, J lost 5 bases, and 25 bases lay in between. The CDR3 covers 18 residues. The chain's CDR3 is CASSDPPAPKVSRETQYF. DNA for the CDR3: TGTGCCAGCAGTGACCCCCCTGCCCCGAAAGTGTCGCGGGAGACCCAGTACTTC. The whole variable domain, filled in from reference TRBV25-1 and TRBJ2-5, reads EADIYQTPRYLVIGTGKKITLECSQTMGHDKMYWYQQDPGMELHLIHYSYGVNSTEKGDLSSESTVSRIRTEHFPLTLESARPSHTSQYLCASSDPPAPKVSRETQYFGPGTRLLVL.

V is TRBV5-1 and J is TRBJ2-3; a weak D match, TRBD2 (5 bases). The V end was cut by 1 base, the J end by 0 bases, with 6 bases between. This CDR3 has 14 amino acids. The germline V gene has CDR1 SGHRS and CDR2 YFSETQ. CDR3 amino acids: CASSLRGSTDTQYF. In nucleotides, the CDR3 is TGCGCCAGCAGCTTGCGGGGTAGCACAGATACGCAGTATTTT.

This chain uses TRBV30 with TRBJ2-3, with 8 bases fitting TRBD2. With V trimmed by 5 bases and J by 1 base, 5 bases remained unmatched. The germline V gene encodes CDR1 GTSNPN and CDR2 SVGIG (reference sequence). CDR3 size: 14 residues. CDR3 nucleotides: TGTGCCTGGGCTGAGACTAGCGGCACAGATACGCAGTATTTT. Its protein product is CAWAETSGTDTQYF. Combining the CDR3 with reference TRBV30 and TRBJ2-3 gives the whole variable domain SQTIHQWPATLVQPVGSPLSLECTVEGTSNPNLYWYRQAAGRGLQLLFYSVGIGQISSEVPQNLSASRPQDRQFILSSKKLLLSDSGFYLCAWAETSGTDTQYFGPGTRLTVL.

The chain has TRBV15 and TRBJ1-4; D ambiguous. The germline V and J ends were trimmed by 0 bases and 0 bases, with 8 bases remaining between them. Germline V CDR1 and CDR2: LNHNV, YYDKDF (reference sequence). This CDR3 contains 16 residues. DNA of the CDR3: TGTGCCACCAGCAGAGATCTCCTTGCAACTAATGAAAAACTGTTTTTT. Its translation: CATSRDLLATNEKLFF.

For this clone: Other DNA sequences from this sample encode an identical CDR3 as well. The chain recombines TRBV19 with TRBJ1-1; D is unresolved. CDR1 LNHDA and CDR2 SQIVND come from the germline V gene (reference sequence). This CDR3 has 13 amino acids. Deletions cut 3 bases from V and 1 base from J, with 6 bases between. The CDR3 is CASSIGGNTEAFF. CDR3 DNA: TGTGCCAGTAGTATCGGCGGGAACACTGAAGCTTTCTTT.

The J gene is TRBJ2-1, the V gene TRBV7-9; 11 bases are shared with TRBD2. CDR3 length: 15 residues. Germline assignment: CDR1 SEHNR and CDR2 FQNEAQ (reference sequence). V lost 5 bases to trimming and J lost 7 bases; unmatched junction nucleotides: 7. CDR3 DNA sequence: TGTGCCAGCAGCATTATAGCGGGAGGGGAAAATGAGCAGTTCTTC. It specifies CASSIIAGGENEQFF. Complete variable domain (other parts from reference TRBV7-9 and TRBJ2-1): DTGVSQNPRHKITKRGQNVTFRCDPISEHNRLYWYRQTLGQGPEFLTYFQNEAQLEKSRLLSDRFSAERPKGSFSTLEIQRTEQGDSAMYLCASSIIAGGENEQFFGPGTRLTVL.

In DNA form, the CDR3 reads TGCGCCAGCAGCTCGGGACAGGGGATGTTCGCTGAAGCTTTCTTT. Amino acid sequence: CASSSGQGMFAEAFF. The J gene is TRBJ1-1, the V gene TRBV5-1; TRBD1 matches at 10 bases. Germline assignment: CDR1 SGHRS and CDR2 YFSETQ. The CDR3 has 15 residues. With V trimmed by 3 bases and J by 6 bases, 8 bases remained unmatched.

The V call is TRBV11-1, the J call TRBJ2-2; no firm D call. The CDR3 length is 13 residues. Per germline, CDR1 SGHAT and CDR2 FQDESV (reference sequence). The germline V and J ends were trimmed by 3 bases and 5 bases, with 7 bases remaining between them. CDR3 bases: TGTGCCAGCAGCTTCCCTTCTACCGGGGAGCTGTTTTTT. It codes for CASSFPSTGELFF.

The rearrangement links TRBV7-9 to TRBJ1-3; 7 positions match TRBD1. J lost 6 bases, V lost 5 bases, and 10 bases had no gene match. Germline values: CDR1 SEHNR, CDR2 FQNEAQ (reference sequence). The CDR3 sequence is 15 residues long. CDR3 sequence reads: CASSRDRTGKNTIYF. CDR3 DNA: TGTGCCAGCAGCCGAGACCGGACAGGCAAAAACACCATATATTTT.

CDR3 region: CASSVVGVYGYTF. The CDR3 DNA is TGTGCCAGCAGCGTAGTAGGGGTATATGGCTACACCTTC. The V call is TRBV9, the J call TRBJ1-2, with D possibly being TRBD1 (5 bases). The CDR3 runs 13 residues. Germline V gene lookup returns CDR1 SGDLS and CDR2 YYNGEE. V lost 0 bases to trimming and J lost 5 bases, with 8 bases between them.

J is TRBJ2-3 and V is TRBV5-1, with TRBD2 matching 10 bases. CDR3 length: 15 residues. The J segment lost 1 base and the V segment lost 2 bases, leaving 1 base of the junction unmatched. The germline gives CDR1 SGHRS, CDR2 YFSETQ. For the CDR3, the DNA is TGCGCCAGCAGCTTTGGACTAGCGGGCACAGATACGCAGTATTTT. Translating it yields CASSFGLAGTDTQYF.

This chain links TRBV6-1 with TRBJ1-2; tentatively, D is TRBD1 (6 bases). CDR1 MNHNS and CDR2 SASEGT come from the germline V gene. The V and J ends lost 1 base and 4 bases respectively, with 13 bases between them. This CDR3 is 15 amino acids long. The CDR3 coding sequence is TGTGCCAGCAGTGAAGGCGCAGGGGAGGGCTATGGCTACACCTTC. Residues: CASSEGAGEGYGYTF.

The CDR3 here is CASSDTSPSNEQYV. For the CDR3, the DNA is TGTGCCAGCAGCGACACTAGCCCCTCCAACGAGCAGTACGTC. The J gene is TRBJ2-7, the V gene TRBV9, with a weak D call TRBD2 (6 bases). Germline loops: CDR1 SGDLS, CDR2 YYNGEE. CDR3 length equals 14 residues.

DNA of the CDR3: TGTGCCAGCAGCTTAGCGGGAGGAAATGAGCAGTTCTTC. It is translated as CASSLAGGNEQFF. V and J are TRBV13 and TRBJ2-1, with TRBD2 matching over 7 bases. The CDR3 length is 13 residues. The V gene end was trimmed by 1 base and the J gene end by 7 bases; junction bases not matched to a gene: 1. The germline V gene encodes CDR1 PRHDT and CDR2 FYEKMQ (reference sequence).

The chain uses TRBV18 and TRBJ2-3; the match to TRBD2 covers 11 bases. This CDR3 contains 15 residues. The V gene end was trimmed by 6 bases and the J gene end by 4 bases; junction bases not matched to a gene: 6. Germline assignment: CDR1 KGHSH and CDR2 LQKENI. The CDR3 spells CASSPTSGVADTQYF. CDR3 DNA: TGTGCCAGCTCTCCGACTAGCGGGGTGGCAGATACGCAGTATTTT.

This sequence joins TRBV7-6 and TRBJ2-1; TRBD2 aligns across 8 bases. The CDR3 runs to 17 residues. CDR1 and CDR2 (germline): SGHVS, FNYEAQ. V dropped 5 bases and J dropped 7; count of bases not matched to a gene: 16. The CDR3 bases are TGTGCCAGCAGCCTAACCCGGCTGGGCGGGAGGCGGAATGAGCAGTTCTTC. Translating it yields CASSLTRLGGRRNEQFF.

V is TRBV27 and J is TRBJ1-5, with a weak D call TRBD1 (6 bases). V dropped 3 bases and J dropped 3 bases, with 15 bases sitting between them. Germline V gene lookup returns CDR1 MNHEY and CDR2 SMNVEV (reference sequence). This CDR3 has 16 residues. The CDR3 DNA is TGTGCCAGCAGTTTTGTGGCAGGGGAACCCAATCAGCCCCAGCATTTT. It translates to CASSFVAGEPNQPQHF.

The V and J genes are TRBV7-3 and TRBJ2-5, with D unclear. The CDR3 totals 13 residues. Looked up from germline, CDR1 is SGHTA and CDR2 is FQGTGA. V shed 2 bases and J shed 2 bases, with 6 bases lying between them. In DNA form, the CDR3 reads TGTGCCAGCAGCTTATCTAAGCAAGAGACCCAGTACTTC. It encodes CASSLSKQETQYF. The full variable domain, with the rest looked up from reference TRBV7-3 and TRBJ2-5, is GAGVSQTPSNKVTEKGKYVELRCDPISGHTALYWYRQSLGQGPEFLIYFQGTGAADDSGLPNDRFFAVRPEGSVSTLKIQRTERGDSAVYLCASSLSKQETQYFGPGTRLLVL.